This entry concerns a single TCR beta chain. The antigen is undetermined. Time point defined: week 47, end of study. The vaccine gave 300 ug of a 20-mer mutant IDH1 peptide subcutaneously per dose. Each patient was administered eight vaccinations, scheduled in weeks 1, 3, 5, 7, 11, 15, 19 and 23. This CDR3 is built from 14 residues. Trimming cost V 5 bases and J 4 bases; bases outside gene matches: 6. Germline CDR1 is MNHEY and CDR2 is SVGAGI. Assay used: immunoSEQ multiplex PCR; TCRdb lists only in-frame clones, some missing. The profile covers tens of thousands of clones, with about 88% appearing a single time and about 4.5% taken by the ten largest. The data derive from a study of a mutant IDH1 vaccine in newly diagnosed glioma.

The sample here was PBMCs, taken from a glioma patient whose treatment included an IDH1 peptide vaccine. The chain recombines TRBV6-5 with TRBJ1-2; TRBD1 matches at 8 bases. The source of this sequence is a woman aged 25 to 39 with glioma. Some clones in this sample may be carry-over from other donors' samples. The CDR3 spells CASSNFGQGYGYTF. The DNA of the CDR3 is TGTGCCAGCAGTAACTTTGGACAGGGCTATGGCTACACCTTC.